This T cell receptor (beta chain) was obtained from a study of OX40 agonist ivuxolimab in advanced cancers. Study summary: Every 2 weeks, patients got intravenous ivuxolimab at one of six dose levels (0.01-10 mg/kg).

The assay was immunoSEQ multiplex PCR, and TCRdb's table has in-frame clones only and misses some. The table lists around 40,000 clones, around 89% of them singletons. This clone was counted between two and nine times. The sequence was obtained from an adult with an advanced solid tumor such as melanoma, head and neck, liver or kidney cancer. Sequences were derived from CD4+ or CD8+ T cells sorted from blood, sampled in a trial of the OX40 agonist ivuxolimab.

The CDR3 sequence: CASNRETGDQPQHF. In DNA form, the CDR3 reads TGTGCCAGCAATAGAGAAACGGGAGATCAGCCCCAGCATTTT. The chain links TRBV2 to TRBJ1-5; no definite D call. The V and J ends lost 7 bases and 5 bases respectively, with 15 bases between them. The CDR3 consists of 14 residues. From germline, CDR1 is SNHLY and CDR2 FYNNEI.